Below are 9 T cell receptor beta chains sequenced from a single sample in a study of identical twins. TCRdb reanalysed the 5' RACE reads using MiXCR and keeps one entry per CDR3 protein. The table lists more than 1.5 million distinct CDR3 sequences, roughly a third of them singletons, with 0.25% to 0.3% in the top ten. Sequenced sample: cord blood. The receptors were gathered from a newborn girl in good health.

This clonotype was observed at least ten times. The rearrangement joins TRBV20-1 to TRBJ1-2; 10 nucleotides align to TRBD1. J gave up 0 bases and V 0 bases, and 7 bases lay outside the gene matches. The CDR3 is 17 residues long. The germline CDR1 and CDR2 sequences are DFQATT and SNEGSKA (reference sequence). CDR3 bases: TGCAGTGCTAGAGATTCTTGGGACAGGGGTCCTAACTATGGCTACACCTTC. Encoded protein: CSARDSWDRGPNYGYTF.

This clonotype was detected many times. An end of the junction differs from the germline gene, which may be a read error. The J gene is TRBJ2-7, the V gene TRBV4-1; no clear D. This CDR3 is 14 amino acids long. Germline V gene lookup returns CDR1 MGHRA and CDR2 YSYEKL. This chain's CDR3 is CASSQDPGSYEQYF. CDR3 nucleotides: TGTGCCAGCAGCCAAGACCCTGGTTCCTACGAGCAGTACTTC.

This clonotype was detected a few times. The CDR3 loop is CARRGLATDTQYF. The DNA of the CDR3 is TGTGCCAGGCGGGGCCTAGCTACAGATACGCAGTATTTT. The rearrangement uses TRBV12-3 or TRBV12-4 and TRBJ2-3, with D perhaps matching TRBD2 (6 bases). V lost 9 bases to trimming and J lost 3 bases, with 13 bases between them. CDR3 length equals 13 residues.

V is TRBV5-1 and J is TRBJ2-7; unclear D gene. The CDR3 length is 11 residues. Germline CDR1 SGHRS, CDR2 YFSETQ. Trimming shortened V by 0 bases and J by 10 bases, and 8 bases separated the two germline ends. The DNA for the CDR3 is TGCGCCAGCAGCTTGGTAGAGGCCCAGTACTTC. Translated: CASSLVEAQYF.

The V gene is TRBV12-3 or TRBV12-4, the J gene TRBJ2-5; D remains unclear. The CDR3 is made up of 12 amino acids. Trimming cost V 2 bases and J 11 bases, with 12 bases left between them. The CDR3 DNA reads TGTGCCAGCAGTTTACTGGTGGATAGGCAGTACTTC. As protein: CASSLLVDRQYF.

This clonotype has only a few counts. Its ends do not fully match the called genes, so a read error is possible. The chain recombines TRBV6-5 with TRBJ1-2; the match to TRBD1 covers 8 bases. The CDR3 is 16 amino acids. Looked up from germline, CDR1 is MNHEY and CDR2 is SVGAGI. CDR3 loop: CSSSYGQGRGNLGYTF. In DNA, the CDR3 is TGTTCCAGCAGTTACGGACAGGGTAGGGGGAACTTAGGCTACACCTTC.

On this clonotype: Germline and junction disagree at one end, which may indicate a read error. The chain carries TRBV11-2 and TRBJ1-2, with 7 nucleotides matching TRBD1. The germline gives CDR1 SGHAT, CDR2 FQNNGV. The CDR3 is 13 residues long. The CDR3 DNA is TGCGCCGGCAGCTTAGACAGGGACTATGGCTACACCTTC. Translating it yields CAGSLDRDYGYTF.

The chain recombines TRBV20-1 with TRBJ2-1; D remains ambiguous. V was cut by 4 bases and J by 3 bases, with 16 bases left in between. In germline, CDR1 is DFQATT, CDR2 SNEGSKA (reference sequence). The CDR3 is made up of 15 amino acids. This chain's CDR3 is CSAIKMVLVYNEQFF. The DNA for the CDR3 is TGCAGTGCTATCAAAATGGTCTTGGTCTACAATGAGCAGTTCTTC.

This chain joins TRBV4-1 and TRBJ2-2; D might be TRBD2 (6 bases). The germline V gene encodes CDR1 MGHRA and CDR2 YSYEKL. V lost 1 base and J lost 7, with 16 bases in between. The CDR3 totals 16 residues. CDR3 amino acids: CASSQANSRGSGELFF. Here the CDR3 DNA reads TGCGCCAGCAGCCAAGCTAATTCGCGGGGAAGCGGGGAGCTGTTTTTT.